Shown below are 12 T cell receptor beta chains from a single sample sequenced in a study of technical replicates of blood from a few donors. Sequencing was performed with immunoSEQ multiplex PCR; in TCRdb, only in-frame clones are kept and a portion is missing. In the table there are some 87,000 clones, 97% of which are singletons. Material: T cells isolated from PBMCs. These receptor sequences come from a human donor in good health.

J is TRBJ2-7 and V is TRBV6-1; TRBD1 matches 8 bases. The germline gives CDR1 MNHNS, CDR2 SASEGT. V was pared by 4 bases and J by 1 base, with 6 bases of the junction left unmatched. This CDR3 is built from 15 residues. This CDR3 reads CASSVVGQESYEQYF. Written as DNA, the CDR3 is TGTGCCAGCAGTGTGGTGGGACAGGAGTCCTACGAGCAGTACTTC.

This sequence joins TRBV5-6 and TRBJ2-7; 7 bases are a match to TRBD1. V was clipped by 2 bases and J by 6 bases; unmatched bases: 17. This CDR3 is 17 amino acids long. Germline V gives CDR1 SGHDT, CDR2 YYEEEE. CDR3 sequence (DNA): TGTGCCAGCAGCTTCTTTGGAAATGACAGGGATTTACCCGAGCAGTACTTC. Its translation: CASSFFGNDRDLPEQYF.

The chain links TRBV5-5 to TRBJ1-3; tentative D call: TRBD1 (5 bases). The V and J ends lost 4 bases and 0 bases respectively, with 11 bases between them. The germline gives CDR1 SGHKS, CDR2 YYEKEE (reference sequence). This CDR3 region has 15 residues. This CDR3 is CASSPTGVSGNTIYF. The CDR3 DNA is TGTGCCAGCAGCCCAACAGGCGTCTCTGGAAACACCATATATTTT.

V is TRBV21-1 and J is TRBJ1-2. TRBV21-1 is marked as a pseudogene. This CDR3 comprises 16 residues. The DNA of the CDR3 is TGTGCCAGCAGCCCCAAAGGAGTCGGCCGGGGTAAGGGCTACACCTTC. It is translated as CASSPKGVGRGKGYTF.

The chain uses TRBV4-2 and TRBJ2-1; 10 bases align to TRBD2. The CDR3 length is 18 residues. V was clipped by 0 bases and J by 5 bases; unmatched bases: 10. Germline values: CDR1 LGHNA, CDR2 YNFKEQ. The CDR3 loop reads CASSQESVGTSGNNEQFF. CDR3 in DNA: TGTGCCAGCAGCCAAGAAAGTGTGGGAACTAGCGGGAACAATGAGCAGTTCTTC.

The chain is built from TRBV4-2 and TRBJ1-4; TRBD1 aligns across 11 bases. With V trimmed by 2 bases and J by 8 bases, 7 bases remained unmatched. This CDR3 has 16 residues. Per the germline V gene, CDR1 is LGHNA and CDR2 is YNFKEQ. This CDR3 is CASSQPDRGLGEKLFF. The CDR3 nucleotides read TGTGCCAGCAGCCAACCGGACAGGGGGCTAGGGGAAAAACTGTTTTTT.

The rearrangement uses TRBV18 and TRBJ2-1, with 8 bases aligning to TRBD2. Germline-derived CDR1 and CDR2 are KGHSH and LQKENI. Losses at the gene ends were 2 bases for V and 9 bases for J; bases not matched to a gene: 6. The CDR3 is 14 amino acids. In nucleotides, the CDR3 is TGTGCCAGCTCACCAACCCTCACTAGCGGTGAGCAGTTCTTC. Translating it yields CASSPTLTSGEQFF.

V and J are TRBV30 and TRBJ1-1; D perhaps matches TRBD1 (6 bases). In germline, CDR1 is GTSNPN, CDR2 SVGIG (reference sequence). This CDR3 contains 13 residues. Trimming removed 8 bases at V and 2 bases at J, with 15 bases between. The CDR3 here is CAVRGMANTEAFF. The CDR3 DNA reads as TGTGCCGTCAGGGGAATGGCAAACACTGAAGCTTTCTTT.

The chain links TRBV6-5 to TRBJ1-1; possible D gene TRBD1, 6 bases. V dropped 6 bases and J dropped 9 bases, with 11 bases sitting between them. Germline lookup yields CDR1 MNHEY and CDR2 SVGAGI. The CDR3 covers 11 residues. The CDR3 DNA is TGTGCCAGCAGACGACAGGACAAAGCTTTCTTT. This encodes CASRRQDKAFF.

The chain links TRBV19 to TRBJ2-7, with D possibly matching TRBD2 (6 bases). Between the trimmed V and J ends, which lost 7 bases and 2 bases, there was a span of 15 bases. The CDR3 has 14 amino acids. CDR1 and CDR2 (germline): LNHDA, SQIVND (reference sequence). The CDR3 bases are TGTGCCAGTACCCCGGGACTGGGGACCTACGAGCAGTACTTC. This gives the protein CASTPGLGTYEQYF.

V and J are TRBV29-1 and TRBJ2-1; the D is unclear. The CDR3 has 14 amino acids. The ends were cut back, 6 bases at V and 1 base at J, with 13 bases in the middle. The germline gives CDR1 SQVTM, CDR2 ANQGSEA. The CDR3 sequence: CSVERGASYNEQFF. CDR3 sequence (DNA): TGCAGCGTAGAGAGAGGTGCTTCCTACAATGAGCAGTTCTTC.

The chain joins TRBV5-4 to TRBJ2-3; 9 bases agree with TRBD1. Germline CDR1 SGHNT, CDR2 YYREEE (reference sequence). J lost 5 bases, V lost 3 bases, and 10 bases had no gene match. CDR3 length: 16 amino acids. DNA for the CDR3: TGTGCCAGCAGCTCGCTACAGGGGGCCGAAAGAGATACGCAGTATTTT. Translating it yields CASSSLQGAERDTQYF. Drawing the rest from reference TRBV5-4 and TRBJ2-3, the complete variable domain is ETGVTQSPTHLIKTRGQQVTLRCSSQSGHNTVSWYQQALGQGPQFIFQYYREEENGRGNFPPRFSGLQFPNYSSELNVNALELDDSALYLCASSSLQGAERDTQYFGPGTRLTVL.